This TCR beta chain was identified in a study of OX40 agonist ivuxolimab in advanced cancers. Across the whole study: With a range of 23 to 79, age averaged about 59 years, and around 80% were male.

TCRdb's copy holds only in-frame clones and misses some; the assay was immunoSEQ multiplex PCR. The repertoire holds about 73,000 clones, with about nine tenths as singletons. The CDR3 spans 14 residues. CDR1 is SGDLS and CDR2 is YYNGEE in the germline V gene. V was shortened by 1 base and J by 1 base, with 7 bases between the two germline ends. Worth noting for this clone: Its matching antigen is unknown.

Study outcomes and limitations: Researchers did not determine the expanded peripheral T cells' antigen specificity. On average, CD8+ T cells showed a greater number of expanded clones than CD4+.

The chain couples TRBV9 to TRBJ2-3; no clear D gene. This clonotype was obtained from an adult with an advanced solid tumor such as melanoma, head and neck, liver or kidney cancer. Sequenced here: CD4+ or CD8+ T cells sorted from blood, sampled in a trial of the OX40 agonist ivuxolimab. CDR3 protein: CASSVSSGTDTQYF. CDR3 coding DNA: TGTGCCAGCAGCGTAAGCAGCGGCACAGATACGCAGTATTTT.